Sequencing of this T cell receptor beta chain was carried out in a study of cytomegalovirus exposure and HLA in healthy donors. Findings and limits, study-wide: One variant, a missense change in DCLRE1C, was linked in a later analysis to TCR beta V- and J-gene trimming. Confirmation in vitro established that a few CMV-associated chains were specific for CMV antigens.

Germline-derived CDR1 and CDR2 are SEHNR and FQNEAQ (reference sequence). Germline trimming cut 3 bases from V and 3 bases from J; bases unmatched to any gene: 3. The CDR3 sequence is 15 residues long. On this clone: The antigen is unknown.

PCR amplification relied on 60 Vbeta primers (plus 13 Jbeta primers). Sequencing was performed with immunoSEQ multiplex PCR; in TCRdb, only in-frame clones are kept and a portion is missing. The sample carries approximately 140,000 clones, around two thirds recorded once. This sequence was found in a woman aged 18-29 years in good health and CMV-seronegative. The sample comprised PBMCs. The chain recombines TRBV7-9 with TRBJ2-1, with 9 bases aligning to TRBD1. CDR3 region: CASSLDRGNYNEQFF. The CDR3 region has the DNA TGTGCCAGCAGCTTGGACAGGGGAAACTACAATGAGCAGTTCTTC.